This T cell receptor (beta chain) was sequenced for a study of Graves' ophthalmopathy and Graves' hyperthyroidism. Whole-study results and caveats: Separation of ophthalmopathy from stable hyperthyroidism was achieved by a 13-signature model, at around 90% sensitivity and roughly 77% specificity.

The authors amplified TCR beta CDR3 regions from RNA transcripts. An opening RT-PCR round employed HTBI primers and preceded a second-round multiplex PCR. TCRdb ran MiXCR on the multiplex PCR reads and lists one entry per CDR3 protein. Counted here are about 620,000 distinct CDR3 sequences, 22% occurring once; the ten biggest clones make up around 6.5%. Germline V gives CDR1 MDHEN, CDR2 SYDVKM. V gave up 4 bases and J gave up 0 bases, with 3 bases separating them. This CDR3 has 12 residues. This clonotype has just a few counts. The antigen is not known. A much larger clone differs by one base, so this may be a read error.

This clonotype was obtained from a woman under 30 with stable Graves' hyperthyroidism. Some clones in this sample may be carry-over from other donors' samples. Material for sequencing was peripheral blood. This chain links TRBV28 with TRBJ1-2, with unresolved D. CDR3 amino acids: CASSWTNYGYTF. CDR3 DNA sequence: TGTGCCAGCAGTTGGACTAACTATGGCTACACCTTC.